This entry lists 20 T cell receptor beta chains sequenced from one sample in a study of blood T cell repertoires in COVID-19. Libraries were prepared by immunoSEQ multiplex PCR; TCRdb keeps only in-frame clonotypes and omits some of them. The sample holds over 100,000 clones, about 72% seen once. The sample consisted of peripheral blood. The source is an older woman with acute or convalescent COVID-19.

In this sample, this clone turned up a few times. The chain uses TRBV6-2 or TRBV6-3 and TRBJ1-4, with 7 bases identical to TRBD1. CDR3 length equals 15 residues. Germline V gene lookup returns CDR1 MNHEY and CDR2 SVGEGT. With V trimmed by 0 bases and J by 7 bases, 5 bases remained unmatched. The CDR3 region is CASSYSTGRGEKLFF. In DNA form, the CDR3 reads TGTGCCAGCAGTTACTCGACAGGGCGTGGTGAAAAACTGTTTTTT.

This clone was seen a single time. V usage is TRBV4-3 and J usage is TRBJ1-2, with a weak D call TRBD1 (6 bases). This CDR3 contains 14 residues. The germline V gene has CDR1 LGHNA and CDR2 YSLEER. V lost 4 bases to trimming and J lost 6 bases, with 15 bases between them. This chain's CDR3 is CASSPGHLLDGYTF. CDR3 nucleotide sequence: TGCGCCAGCAGCCCGGGACACCTTCTTGATGGCTACACCTTC.

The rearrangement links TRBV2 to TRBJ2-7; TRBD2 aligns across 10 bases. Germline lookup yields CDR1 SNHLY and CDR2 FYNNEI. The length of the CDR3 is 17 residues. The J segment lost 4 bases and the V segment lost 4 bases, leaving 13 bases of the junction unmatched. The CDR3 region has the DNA TGTGCCAGCAGTGGGGCTAGCGGGAGATTAGGGGGTTACGAGCAGTACTTC. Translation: CASSGASGRLGGYEQYF.

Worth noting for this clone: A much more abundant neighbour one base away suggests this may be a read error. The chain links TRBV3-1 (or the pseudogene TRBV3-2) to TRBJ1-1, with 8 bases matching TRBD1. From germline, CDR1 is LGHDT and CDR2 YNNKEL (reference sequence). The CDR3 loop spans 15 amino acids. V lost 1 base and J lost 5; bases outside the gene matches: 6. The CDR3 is CASSQGTGSRTEAFF. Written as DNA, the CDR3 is TGTGCCAGCAGCCAAGGGACAGGGAGTCGGACTGAAGCTTTCTTT.

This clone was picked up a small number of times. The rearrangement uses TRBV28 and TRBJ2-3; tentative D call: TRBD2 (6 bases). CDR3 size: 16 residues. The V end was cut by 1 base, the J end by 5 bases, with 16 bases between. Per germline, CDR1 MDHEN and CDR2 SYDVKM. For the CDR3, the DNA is TGTGCCAGCAGTTTATTTGGGGCGGGAAGGGGAGATACGCAGTATTTT. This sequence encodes CASSLFGAGRGDTQYF.

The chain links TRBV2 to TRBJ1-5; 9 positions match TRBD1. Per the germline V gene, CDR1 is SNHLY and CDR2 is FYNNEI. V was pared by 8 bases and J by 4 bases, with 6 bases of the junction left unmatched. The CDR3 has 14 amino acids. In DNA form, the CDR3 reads TGTGCCAGCCATGGGACAGGGAGGAATCAGCCCCAGCATTTT. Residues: CASHGTGRNQPQHF. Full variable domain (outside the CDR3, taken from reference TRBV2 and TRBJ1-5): EPEVTQTPSHQVTQMGQEVILRCVPISNHLYFYWYRQILGQKVEFLVSFYNNEISEKSEIFDDQFSVERPDGSNFTLKIRSTKLEDSAMYFCASHGTGRNQPQHFGDGTRLSIL.

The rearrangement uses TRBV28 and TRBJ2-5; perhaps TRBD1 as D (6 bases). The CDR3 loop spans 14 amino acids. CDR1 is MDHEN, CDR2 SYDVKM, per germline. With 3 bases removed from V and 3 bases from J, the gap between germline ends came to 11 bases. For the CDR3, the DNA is TGTGCCAGCAGTTTGGCTGCAGGGGAAGAGACCCAGTACTTC. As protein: CASSLAAGEETQYF.

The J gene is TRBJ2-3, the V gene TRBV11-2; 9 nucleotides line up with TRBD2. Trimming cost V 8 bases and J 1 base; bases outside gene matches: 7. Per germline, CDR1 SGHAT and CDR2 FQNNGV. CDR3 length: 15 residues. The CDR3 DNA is TGTGCCAGCCGGAATAGCGGGAGAGGCACAGATACGCAGTATTTT. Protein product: CASRNSGRGTDTQYF.

The CDR3: CASSSGGGRTDTQYF. In DNA form, the CDR3 reads TGTGCCAGCAGCAGCGGCGGGGGCCGAACAGATACGCAGTATTTT. The V and J genes are TRBV4-2 and TRBJ2-3; D possibly corresponds to TRBD2 (7 bases). Trimming removed 5 bases from V and 3 bases from J, with 15 bases in between. The CDR3 sequence is 15 residues long. Looked up from germline, CDR1 is LGHNA and CDR2 is YNFKEQ.

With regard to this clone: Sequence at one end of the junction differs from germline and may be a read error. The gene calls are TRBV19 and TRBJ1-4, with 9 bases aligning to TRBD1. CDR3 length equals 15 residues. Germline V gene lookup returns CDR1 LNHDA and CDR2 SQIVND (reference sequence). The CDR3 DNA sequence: TGTGCCAGTAATATACTGGGACAGGGTAATGAAAAACTGTTTTTT. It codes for CASNILGQGNEKLFF.

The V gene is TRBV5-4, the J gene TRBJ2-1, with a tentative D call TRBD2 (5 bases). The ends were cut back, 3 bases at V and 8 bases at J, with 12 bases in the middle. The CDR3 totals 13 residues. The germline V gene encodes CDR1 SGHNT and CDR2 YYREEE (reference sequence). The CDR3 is CASSWTGKDEQFF. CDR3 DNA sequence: TGTGCCAGCAGCTGGACGGGGAAGGATGAGCAGTTCTTC.

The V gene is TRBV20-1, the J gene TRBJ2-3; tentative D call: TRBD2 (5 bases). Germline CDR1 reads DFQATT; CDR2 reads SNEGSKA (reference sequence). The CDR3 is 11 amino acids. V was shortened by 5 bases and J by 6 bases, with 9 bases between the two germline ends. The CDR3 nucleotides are TGCAGTGCTCCCCGCGGGGATACGCAGTATTTT. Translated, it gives CSAPRGDTQYF.

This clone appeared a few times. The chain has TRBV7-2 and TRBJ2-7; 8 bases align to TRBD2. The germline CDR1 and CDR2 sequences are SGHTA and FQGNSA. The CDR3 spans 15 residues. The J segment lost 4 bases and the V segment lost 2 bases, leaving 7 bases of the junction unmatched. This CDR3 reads CASSLSPGGDYEQYF. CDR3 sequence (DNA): TGTGCCAGCAGCTTATCTCCGGGGGGGGATTACGAGCAGTACTTC. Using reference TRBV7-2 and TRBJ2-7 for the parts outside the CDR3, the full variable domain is GAGVSQSPSNKVTEKGKDVELRCDPISGHTALYWYRQSLGQGLEFLIYFQGNSAPDKSGLPSDRFSAERTGGSVSTLTIQRTQQEDSAVYLCASSLSPGGDYEQYFGPGTRLTVT.

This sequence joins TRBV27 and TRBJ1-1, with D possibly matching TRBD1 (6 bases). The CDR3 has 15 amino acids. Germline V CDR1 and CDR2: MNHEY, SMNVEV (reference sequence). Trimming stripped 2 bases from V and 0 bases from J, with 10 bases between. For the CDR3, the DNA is TGTGCCAGCAGTTTACTGGCAGGGGTGAACACTGAAGCTTTCTTT. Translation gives CASSLLAGVNTEAFF.

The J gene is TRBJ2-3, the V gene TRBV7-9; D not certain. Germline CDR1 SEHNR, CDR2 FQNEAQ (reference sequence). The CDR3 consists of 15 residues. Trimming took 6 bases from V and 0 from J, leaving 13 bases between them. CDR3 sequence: CASSSLGRSTDTQYF. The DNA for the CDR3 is TGTGCCAGCAGTTCGCTTGGCAGAAGCACAGATACGCAGTATTTT.

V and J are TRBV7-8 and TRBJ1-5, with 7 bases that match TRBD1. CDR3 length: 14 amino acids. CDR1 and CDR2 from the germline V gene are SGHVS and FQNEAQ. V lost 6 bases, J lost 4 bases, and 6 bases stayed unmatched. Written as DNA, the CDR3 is TGTGCCAGCAGTATCCGGGACAGAAATCAGCCCCAGCATTTT. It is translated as CASSIRDRNQPQHF.

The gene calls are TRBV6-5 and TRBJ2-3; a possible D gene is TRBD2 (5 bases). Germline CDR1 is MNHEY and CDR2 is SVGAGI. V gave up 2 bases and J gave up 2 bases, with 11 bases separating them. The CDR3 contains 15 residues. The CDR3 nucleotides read TGTGCCAGCAGTTACACGGCTAGCCTCACAGATACGCAGTATTTT. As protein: CASSYTASLTDTQYF.

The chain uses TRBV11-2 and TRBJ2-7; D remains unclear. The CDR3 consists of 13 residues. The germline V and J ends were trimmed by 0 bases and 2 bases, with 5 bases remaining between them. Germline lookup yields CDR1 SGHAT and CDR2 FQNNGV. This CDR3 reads CASSLELTYEQYF. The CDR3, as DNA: TGTGCCAGCAGCTTAGAACTCACCTACGAGCAGTACTTC. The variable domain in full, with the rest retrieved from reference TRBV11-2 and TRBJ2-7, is EAGVAQSPRYKIIEKRQSVAFWCNPISGHATLYWYQQILGQGPKLLIQFQNNGVVDDSQLPKDRFSAERLKGVDSTLKIQPAKLEDSAVYLCASSLELTYEQYFGPGTRLTVT.

This CDR3 is CASSPGLAGGQGETQYF. DNA for the CDR3: TGTGCCAGCAGCCCGGGACTAGCGGGGGGCCAGGGAGAGACCCAGTACTTC. The V call is TRBV5-4, the J call TRBJ2-5, with TRBD2 matching over 15 bases. Trimming took 4 bases from V and 4 from J; bases not matched to a gene: 8. CDR1 is SGHNT and CDR2 is YYREEE in the germline V gene (reference sequence). The length of the CDR3 is 17 residues.

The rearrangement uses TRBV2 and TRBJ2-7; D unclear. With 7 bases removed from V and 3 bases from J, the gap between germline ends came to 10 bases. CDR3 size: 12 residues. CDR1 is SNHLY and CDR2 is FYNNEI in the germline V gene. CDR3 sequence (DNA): TGTGCCAGCATCCTAACTTACTACGAGCAGTACTTC. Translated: CASILTYYEQYF.